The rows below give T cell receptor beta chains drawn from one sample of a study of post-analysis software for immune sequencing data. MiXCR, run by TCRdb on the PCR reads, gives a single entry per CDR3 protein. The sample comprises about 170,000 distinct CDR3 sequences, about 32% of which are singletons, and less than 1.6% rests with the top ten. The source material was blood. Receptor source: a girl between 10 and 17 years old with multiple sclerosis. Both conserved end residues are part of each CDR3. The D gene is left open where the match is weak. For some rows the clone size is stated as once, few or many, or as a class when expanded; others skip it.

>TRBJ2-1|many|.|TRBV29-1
CSVVGGNSYNEQFF
TGCAGCGTTGTTGGAGGGAACTCCTACAATGAGCAGTTCTTC
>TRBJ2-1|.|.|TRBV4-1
CASSLGAISGGDEQFF
TGCGCCAGCAGCCTAGGAGCCATCTCCGGCGGGGATGAGCAGTTCTTC
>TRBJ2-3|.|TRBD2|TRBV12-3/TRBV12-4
CASSHGTSGRASTDAQYF
TGTGCCAGCAGCCACGGGACTAGCGGGAGGGCTAGCACAGATGCGCAGTATTTT
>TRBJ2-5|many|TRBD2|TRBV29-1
CSVGLAGGLFRETQYF
TGCAGCGTTGGTTTGGCGGGAGGGTTATTTAGGGAGACCCAGTACTTC
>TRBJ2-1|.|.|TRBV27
CASSIGAEQFF
TGTGCCAGCAGCATAGGAGCTGAGCAGTTCTTC
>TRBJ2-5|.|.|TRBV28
CDLQGTLKETQYF
TGTGACTTACAGGGGACTTTAAAAGAGACCCAGTACTTC
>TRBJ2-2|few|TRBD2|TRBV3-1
CASSQPSGSTGELFF
TGTGCCAGCAGCCAGCCCAGCGGGAGCACCGGGGAGCTGTTTTTT
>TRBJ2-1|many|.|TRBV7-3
CASSFAGREYNEQFF
TGTGCCAGCAGCTTTGCGGGGCGGGAATACAATGAGCAGTTCTTC
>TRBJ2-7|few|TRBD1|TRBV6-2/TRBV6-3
CASSRTGGGYEQYF
TGTGCCAGCAGCCGGACAGGGGGGGGCTACGAGCAGTACTTC
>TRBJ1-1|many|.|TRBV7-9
CASSLQVNTEAFF
TGTGCCAGCAGCTTACAGGTGAACACTGAAGCTTTCTTT
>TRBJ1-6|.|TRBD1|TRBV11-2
CASRDHRGRRGYSPLHF
TGTGCCAGCAGGGATCACAGGGGCCGCAGGGGGTATTCACCCCTCCACTTT
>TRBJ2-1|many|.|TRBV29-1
CSVEGLTEFSYNEQFF
TGCAGCGTTGAAGGCTTGACAGAGTTCTCCTACAATGAGCAGTTCTTC
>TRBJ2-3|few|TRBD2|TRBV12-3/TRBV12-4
CASSFLAGEPTDAQYF
TGTGCCAGCAGTTTTCTAGCGGGAGAGCCCACAGATGCGCAGTATTTT
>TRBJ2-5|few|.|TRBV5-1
CASRIDPNQKTQYF
TGCGCCAGCAGAATTGACCCAAACCAAAAGACCCAGTACTTC
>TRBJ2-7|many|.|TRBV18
CASSRGAVTYEQYF
TGTGCCAGCTCTCGGGGAGCGGTTACCTACGAGCAGTACTTC
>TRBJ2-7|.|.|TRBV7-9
CASSYTGAEQYF
TGTGCCAGCAGTTACACGGGGGCCGAGCAGTACTTC
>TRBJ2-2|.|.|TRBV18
CASSPPAEELFF
TGTGCCAGCTCACCACCAGCGGAGGAGCTGTTTTTT
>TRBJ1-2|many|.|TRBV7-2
CASSLRRRGGYTF
TGTGCCAGCAGCTTACGAAGAAGAGGAGGCTACACCTTC
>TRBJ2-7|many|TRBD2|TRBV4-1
CASSHAGDYEQYF
TGCGCCAGCAGCCACGCGGGGGACTACGAGCAGTACTTC
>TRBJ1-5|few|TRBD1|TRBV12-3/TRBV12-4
CASRETGVGQPQHF
TGTGCCAGCAGGGAAACAGGGGTGGGCCAGCCCCAGCATTTT
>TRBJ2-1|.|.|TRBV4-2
CASSEGRPEQFF
TGTGCCAGCAGCGAAGGGAGGCCTGAGCAGTTCTTC
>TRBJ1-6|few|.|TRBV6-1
CASSMTVSPLHF
TGTGCCAGCAGTATGACGGTTTCACCCCTCCACTTT
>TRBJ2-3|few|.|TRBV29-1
CSVVKEADTQYF
TGCAGCGTTGTTAAGGAGGCAGATACGCAGTATTTT
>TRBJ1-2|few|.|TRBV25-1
CASSARGGDGYTF
TGTGCCAGCAGCGCAAGGGGAGGGGATGGCTACACCTTC
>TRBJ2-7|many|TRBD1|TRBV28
CASSLDRAIQYEQYF
TGTGCCAGCAGTTTGGACAGGGCTATCCAATACGAGCAGTACTTC
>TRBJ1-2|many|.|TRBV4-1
CASSQDLTPDSNYGYTF
TGCGCCAGCAGCCAAGATCTCACTCCGGACAGCAACTATGGCTACACCTTC
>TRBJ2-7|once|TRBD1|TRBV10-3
CAISGQGEEQYF
TGTGCCATCAGTGGACAGGGGGAGGAGCAGTACTTC
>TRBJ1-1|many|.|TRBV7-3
CASSLTPNTEAFF
TGTGCCAGCAGCTTAACGCCGAACACTGAAGCTTTCTTT
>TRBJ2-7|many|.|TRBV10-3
CAISKPGAYEQYF
TGTGCCATCAGTAAACCCGGGGCCTACGAGCAGTACTTC
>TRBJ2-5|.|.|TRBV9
CASSVEVGGGKRETQYF
TGTGCCAGCAGCGTAGAGGTTGGGGGAGGAAAAAGAGAGACCCAGTACTTC
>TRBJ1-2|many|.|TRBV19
CASSIDPTDFYGYTF
TGTGCCAGTAGTATAGACCCCACAGATTTTTATGGCTACACCTTC
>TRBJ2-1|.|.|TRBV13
CASSLGGRMGDPSYNEQFF
TGTGCCAGCAGCTTAGGTGGTCGCATGGGGGATCCCTCCTACAATGAGCAGTTCTTC
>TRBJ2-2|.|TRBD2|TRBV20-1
CSARGGLVVNGELFF
TGCAGTGCTAGAGGGGGACTAGTCGTGAACGGGGAGCTGTTTTTT
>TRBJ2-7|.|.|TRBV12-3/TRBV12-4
CAGSTPKNSPPYEQYF
TGTGCCGGCAGCACTCCTAAAAACAGTCCCCCCTACGAGCAGTACTTC
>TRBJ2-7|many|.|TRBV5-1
CASSRKDRPAYEQYF
TGCGCCAGCAGCAGGAAAGACAGACCAGCCTACGAGCAGTACTTC
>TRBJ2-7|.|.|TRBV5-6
CASSLKGNYEQYF
TGTGCCAGCAGCTTGAAGGGAAACTACGAGCAGTACTTC
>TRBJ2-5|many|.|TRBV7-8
CASSRGRPPHQETQYF
TGTGCCAGCAGCCGGGGTCGTCCTCCGCACCAAGAGACCCAGTACTTC
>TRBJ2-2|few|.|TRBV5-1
CASSYWGSPGELFF
TGCGCCAGCAGCTATTGGGGGTCACCCGGGGAGCTGTTTTTT
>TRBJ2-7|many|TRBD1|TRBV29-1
CSVGQGAYYEQYF
TGCAGCGTTGGGCAGGGGGCGTACTACGAGCAGTACTTC
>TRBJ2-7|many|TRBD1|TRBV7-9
CASSSGQGMRGEQYF
TGTGCCAGCAGCTCAGGACAGGGAATGAGAGGCGAGCAGTACTTC
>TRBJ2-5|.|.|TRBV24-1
CATSDLVFGGQETQYF
TGTGCCACCAGTGATTTGGTCTTTGGGGGACAAGAGACCCAGTACTTC
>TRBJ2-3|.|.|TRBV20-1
CSASNGPGPDTQYF
TGCAGTGCTAGTAATGGCCCTGGGCCAGATACGCAGTATTTT
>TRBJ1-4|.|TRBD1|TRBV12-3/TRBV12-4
CASSPQGNEKLFF
TGTGCCAGCAGTCCACAGGGGAATGAAAAACTGTTTTTT
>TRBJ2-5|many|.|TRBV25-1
CASSELEGRVGETQYF
TGTGCCAGCAGTGAATTAGAGGGAAGGGTAGGAGAGACCCAGTACTTC
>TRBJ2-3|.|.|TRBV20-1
CSEKSGTSTDTQYF
TGCAGTGAGAAGAGCGGAACTAGCACAGATACGCAGTATTTT
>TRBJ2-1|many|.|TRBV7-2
CASSLASLAAYNEQFF
TGTGCCAGCAGCTTAGCCTCACTAGCCGCCTACAATGAGCAGTTCTTC